This TCR beta chain was captured in a study of T cell responses to AZD1222 COVID-19 vaccine. Study at large: Second-dose groups at about 4 or about 12 weeks were pooled.

Germline CDR1 reads MNHEY; CDR2 reads SVGAGI. The CDR3 sequence is 15 residues long. The ends lost 6 bases at V and 6 bases at J; junction bases unmatched: 10. This clone came up a few times. Produced via immunoSEQ multiplex PCR; TCRdb's table is partial and in-frame only. The table has around 110,000 clones, about 89% seen once. Source: peripheral blood, taken on day 0 of AZD1222 vaccination. This chain joins TRBV6-5 and TRBJ2-7; 11 nucleotides line up with TRBD2. The clonotype was recovered from an adult in good health. The CDR3 coding sequence is TGTGCCAGCAGCCCCCTAGCGGGGGGCAGGGGCGAGCAGTACTTC. This codes for CASSPLAGGRGEQYF.